This is a list of T cell receptor beta chains from one sample in a study of cytomegalovirus exposure and HLA in healthy donors. Method: immunoSEQ multiplex PCR; TCRdb's copy keeps in-frame clones and lacks some. Of approximately 180,000 clones in the sample, 77% were seen once. The material sequenced was PBMCs. The receptors shown here come from a woman aged 55-69 years in good health and CMV-seropositive. CDR3s include the opening cysteine and the closing phenylalanine or tryptophan. The D gene is left open where the match is weak. Clone sizes are given selectively: once, few, many, or a class where the clone is expanded.

d_gene: NA; j_gene: TRBJ2-5; abundance: NA; v_gene: TRBV18; CDR3nt: TGTGCCAGCTCACCAGGCGCCCGGCGGGGTGGGGAGACCCAGTACTTC; CDR3aa: CASSPGARRGGETQYF
d_gene: NA; j_gene: TRBJ1-1; abundance: NA; v_gene: TRBV30; CDR3nt: TGTGCCTGGGCAGACTGGAACACTGAAGCTTTCTTT; CDR3aa: CAWADWNTEAFF
d_gene: TRBD1; j_gene: TRBJ2-3; abundance: NA; v_gene: TRBV4-2; CDR3nt: TGTGCCAGCAGCCAAGTTGGGACAGGGTTCTCAGATACGCAGTATTTT; CDR3aa: CASSQVGTGFSDTQYF
d_gene: NA; j_gene: TRBJ1-2; abundance: few; v_gene: TRBV28; CDR3nt: TGTGCCAGCAGTTTTCGGGGTTTGGGCTACACCTTC; CDR3aa: CASSFRGLGYTF
d_gene: NA; j_gene: TRBJ2-1; abundance: NA; v_gene: TRBV18; CDR3nt: TGTGCCAGCTCACCACCGTCCAGGGGGGAAAATGAGCAGTTCTTC; CDR3aa: CASSPPSRGENEQFF
d_gene: NA; j_gene: TRBJ2-3; abundance: few; v_gene: TRBV7-3; CDR3nt: TGTGCCAGCAGCCCAGGGGCTCGCACAGATACGCAGTATTTT; CDR3aa: CASSPGARTDTQYF
d_gene: NA; j_gene: TRBJ1-4; abundance: NA; v_gene: TRBV6-5; CDR3nt: TGTGCCAGCAGGCAAGCTTTTTCAACTAATGAAAAACTGTTTTTT; CDR3aa: CASRQAFSTNEKLFF
d_gene: NA; j_gene: TRBJ1-5; abundance: NA; v_gene: TRBV19; CDR3nt: TGTGCCAGTAGTATAGGGGCTAATCAGCCCCAGCATTTT; CDR3aa: CASSIGANQPQHF
d_gene: NA; j_gene: TRBJ1-3; abundance: NA; v_gene: TRBV30; CDR3nt: TGTGCCTGGAGTGTAATGGGGAGCTCTGGAAACACCATATATTTT; CDR3aa: CAWSVMGSSGNTIYF
d_gene: TRBD1; j_gene: TRBJ1-6; abundance: NA; v_gene: TRBV15; CDR3nt: TGTGCCACCAGGGGGGGGACAGGCGGTTCACCCCTCCACTTT; CDR3aa: CATRGGTGGSPLHF
d_gene: NA; j_gene: TRBJ1-5; abundance: NA; v_gene: TRBV21-1; CDR3nt: TGTGCCAGCAGGTACGATAGACGGGAGGCTTATAGCAATCAGCCCCAGCATTTT; CDR3aa: CASRYDRREAYSNQPQHF
d_gene: NA; j_gene: TRBJ1-2; abundance: NA; v_gene: TRBV5-4; CDR3nt: TGTGCCAGCAGCTTGAGGACAGACTATGGCTACACCTTC; CDR3aa: CASSLRTDYGYTF
d_gene: NA; j_gene: TRBJ2-1; abundance: NA; v_gene: TRBV28; CDR3nt: TGTGCCAGCAGTCAATCTAGCGCTAACTACAATGAGCAGTTCTTC; CDR3aa: CASSQSSANYNEQFF
d_gene: TRBD1; j_gene: TRBJ1-1; abundance: once; v_gene: TRBV11-1; CDR3nt: TGTGCCAGCAGCTCCCGGACAGGCCTGAACACTGAAGCTTTCTTT; CDR3aa: CASSSRTGLNTEAFF
d_gene: NA; j_gene: TRBJ1-4; abundance: NA; v_gene: TRBV4-1; CDR3nt: TGCGCCAGCAGCCAAGATTGGGGAGCTAATGAAAAACTGTTTTTT; CDR3aa: CASSQDWGANEKLFF
d_gene: NA; j_gene: TRBJ2-7; abundance: NA; v_gene: TRBV18; CDR3nt: TGTGCCAGCTCACCAAATTCAGGTCCGGACGAGCAGTACTTC; CDR3aa: CASSPNSGPDEQYF